What follows is one T cell receptor (beta chain) and its context. Its matching antigen is unknown. This specimen comes from a study of beta chain features in type 1 diabetes. V lost 2 bases and J lost 3, with 11 bases in between. Per germline, CDR1 MNHEY and CDR2 SVGAGI. The CDR3 has 14 residues. Overall study results and limits: Shortening of TCRB CDR3s, moderate but significant, appeared in all four CD4+ subsets of Type 1 diabetes patients.

cDNA synthesis used the whole RNA isolate, giving expressed TCRB sequences. Clones were read by immunoSEQ multiplex PCR, and TCRdb kept only the in-frame ones, dropping some. The sample lists roughly 700,000 clones; 13% were seen once. V usage is TRBV6-5 and J usage is TRBJ2-7, with a possible D match to TRBD1 (5 bases). The receptor was isolated from a man aged 18 to 29 with type 1 diabetes. The sample consisted of naive CD4+ T cells from blood. The CDR3 loop reads CASSYGRAGYEQYF. The CDR3 DNA sequence: TGTGCCAGCAGTTACGGCAGGGCTGGCTACGAGCAGTACTTC.